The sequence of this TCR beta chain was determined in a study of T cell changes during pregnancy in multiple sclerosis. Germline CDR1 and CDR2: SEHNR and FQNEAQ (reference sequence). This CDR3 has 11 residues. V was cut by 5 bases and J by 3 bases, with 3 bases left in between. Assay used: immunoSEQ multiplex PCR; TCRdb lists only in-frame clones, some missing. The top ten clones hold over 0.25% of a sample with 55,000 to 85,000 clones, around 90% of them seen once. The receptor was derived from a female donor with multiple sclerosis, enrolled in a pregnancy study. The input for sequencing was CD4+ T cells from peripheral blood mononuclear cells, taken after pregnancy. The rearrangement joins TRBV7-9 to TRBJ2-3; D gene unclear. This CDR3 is CASSLTDTQYF. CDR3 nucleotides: TGTGCCAGCAGCCTGACAGATACGCAGTATTTT.